Listed below are T cell receptor beta chains from one sample, sequenced in a study of shared clonotypes between healthy human individuals. Clones were sequenced by immunoSEQ multiplex PCR, and TCRdb holds only the in-frame ones, with some missing. Of approximately 600,000 clones in the sample, approximately 95% are singletons; the top ten hold approximately 0.11%. The sequencing sample was made of naive CD8+ T cells sorted from blood. The receptors were sampled from a woman aged 30 to 39 in good health. The CDR3 runs from the conserved cysteine through the conserved F or W. A D gene is named only where the DNA matches it firmly. The size field is filled for only some rows; it gives once, few, many or a size class.

d_call clone_size j_call v_call cdr3_aa cdr3_nt
TRBD1 . TRBJ1-1 TRBV14 CASSRGDREAFF TGTGCCAGCAGCCGCGGGGACAGGGAAGCTTTCTTT
TRBD1 . TRBJ1-2 TRBV27 CASSATGTGQGYTF TGTGCCAGCAGCGCCACCGGGACAGGGCAAGGCTACACCTTC
TRBD2 . TRBJ2-7 TRBV29-1 CSVAGREGSYEQYF TGCAGCGTTGCAGGTCGGGAGGGTTCCTACGAGCAGTACTTC
TRBD2 . TRBJ2-1 TRBV5-1 CASSLGRESSYNEQFF TGCGCCAGCAGCTTGGGGCGGGAGAGCTCCTACAATGAGCAGTTCTTC
TRBD1 . TRBJ1-2 TRBV10-2 CASSDRAGLYGYTF TGCGCCAGCAGCGACAGGGCTGGCCTCTATGGCTACACCTTC
TRBD2 once TRBJ2-7 TRBV27 CASSLGAGGAYEQYF TGTGCCAGCAGTTTAGGGGCGGGAGGTGCCTACGAGCAGTACTTC
TRBD2 . TRBJ2-3 TRBV7-2 CASSLTSGLSDTQYF TGTGCCAGCAGCTTGACTAGCGGGCTCTCAGATACGCAGTATTTT
TRBD2 . TRBJ2-3 TRBV7-2 CASSQTSGSTDTQYF TGTGCCAGCAGCCAAACTAGCGGCAGCACAGATACGCAGTATTTT
TRBD2 . TRBJ2-7 TRBV7-2 CASSPGTSGYEQYF TGTGCCAGCAGCCCGGGGACTAGCGGCTACGAGCAGTACTTC
TRBD1 . TRBJ1-2 TRBV5-1 CASGAGQGDYGYTF TGCGCCAGCGGCGCGGGACAGGGCGACTATGGCTACACCTTC
. . TRBJ2-7 TRBV6-5 CASSYGAGREQYF TGTGCCAGCAGTTACGGGGCAGGGCGGGAGCAGTACTTC
. once TRBJ2-7 TRBV29-1 CSVVAGYEQYF TGCAGCGTTGTGGCCGGCTACGAGCAGTACTTC
. . TRBJ1-1 TRBV6-5 CASSTTTGPLTEAFF TGTGCCAGCAGTACCACCACAGGGCCACTCACTGAAGCTTTCTTT
. . TRBJ1-6 TRBV4-1 CASSQTRGGESPLHF TGCGCCAGCAGCCAGACCAGGGGAGGGGAGTCACCCCTCCACTTT
TRBD1 . TRBJ2-7 TRBV11-2 CASSSHRGYEQYF TGTGCCAGCAGCTCCCACAGGGGTTACGAGCAGTACTTC
TRBD2 . TRBJ2-3 TRBV7-9 CASIPGTSESTDTQYF TGTGCCAGCATACCCGGGACTAGCGAAAGCACAGATACGCAGTATTTT
. . TRBJ2-2 TRBV7-6 CASSLNDAGELFF TGTGCCAGCAGCTTAAACGATGCCGGGGAGCTGTTTTTT
. . TRBJ2-7 TRBV9 CASSVGDTGVYEQYF TGTGCCAGCAGCGTAGGGGACACGGGAGTCTACGAGCAGTACTTC
. . TRBJ2-3 TRBV4-1 CASSQEPGADTQYF TGCGCCAGCAGCCAAGAACCGGGGGCGGATACGCAGTATTTT
. . TRBJ2-7 TRBV5-1 CASSLEVGGSYEQYF TGCGCCAGCAGCTTGGAGGTGGGCGGCTCCTACGAGCAGTACTTC
TRBD2 . TRBJ2-7 TRBV6-5 CASSGLAVSYEQYF TGTGCCAGCAGCGGACTAGCGGTTTCCTACGAGCAGTACTTC
. . TRBJ2-7 TRBV6-1 CASNDGNSYEQYF TGTGCCAGCAACGACGGTAACTCCTACGAGCAGTACTTC
. . TRBJ2-2 TRBV27 CASSFPNGELFF TGTGCCAGCAGTTTCCCAAACGGGGAGCTGTTTTTT
. . TRBJ1-2 TRBV7-8 CASSLEGAGAYGYTF TGTGCCAGCAGCTTAGAGGGAGCAGGGGCCTATGGCTACACCTTC
. . TRBJ1-1 TRBV9 CASSVYPGQNTEAFF TGTGCCAGCAGCGTTTATCCGGGCCAGAACACTGAAGCTTTCTTT
. . TRBJ2-5 TRBV13 CASSHDQETQYF TGTGCCAGCAGCCATGACCAAGAGACCCAGTACTTC
. . TRBJ2-7 TRBV5-6 CASSLALSGYEQYF TGTGCCAGCAGCTTGGCTTTATCGGGCTACGAGCAGTACTTC
TRBD2 . TRBJ2-7 TRBV11-3 CASSLLAGGREQYF TGTGCCAGCAGCTTACTAGCGGGAGGGCGTGAGCAGTACTTC
TRBD2 . TRBJ2-7 TRBV5-5 CASSPLAGGPDEQYF TGTGCCAGCAGCCCGCTAGCGGGAGGGCCCGACGAGCAGTACTTC
TRBD1 . TRBJ2-5 TRBV28 CASSRSGTGTQETQYF TGTGCCAGCAGTAGGTCCGGGACAGGGACCCAAGAGACCCAGTACTTC
TRBD2 . TRBJ2-7 TRBV4-2 CASSQEGTSYEQYF TGTGCCAGCAGCCAAGAAGGGACTAGCTACGAGCAGTACTTC
. . TRBJ2-1 TRBV29-1 CSAPQGFSSYNEQFF TGCAGCGCCCCCCAGGGATTCAGCTCCTACAATGAGCAGTTCTTC
. . TRBJ1-1 TRBV28 CASSPSGVMNTEAFF TGTGCCAGCAGCCCCTCGGGGGTAATGAACACTGAAGCTTTCTTT
TRBD1 . TRBJ2-7 TRBV27 CASSSDRGRYEQYF TGTGCCAGCAGTTCCGACAGGGGGCGTTACGAGCAGTACTTC
. many TRBJ1-5 TRBV7-8 CASSTGASNQPQHF TGTGCCAGCAGCACGGGGGCTAGCAATCAGCCCCAGCATTTT
TRBD2 once TRBJ2-1 TRBV6-4 CASSSVGLAVFDEQFF TGTGCCAGCAGTAGTGTGGGACTAGCGGTCTTCGATGAGCAGTTCTTC
. . TRBJ2-1 TRBV19 CASSLTGVSYNEQFF TGTGCCAGTAGTCTAACAGGCGTCTCCTACAATGAGCAGTTCTTC
TRBD1 . TRBJ1-5 TRBV2 CASSPGTGVQPQHF TGTGCCAGCAGTCCCGGGACAGGGGTCCAGCCCCAGCATTTT
TRBD2 . TRBJ2-3 TRBV27 CASSLSAGVGTDTQYF TGTGCCAGCAGTTTATCGGCGGGAGTGGGCACAGATACGCAGTATTTT
TRBD1 . TRBJ2-1 TRBV29-1 CSVATGDRNEQFF TGCAGCGTCGCTACAGGGGATAGGAATGAGCAGTTCTTC
. . TRBJ2-7 TRBV11-2 CASSPDRYYEQYF TGTGCCAGCAGCCCAGACAGATACTACGAGCAGTACTTC
TRBD1 . TRBJ2-7 TRBV6-1 CASSEEWDSSYEQYF TGTGCCAGCAGTGAAGAATGGGACAGCTCCTACGAGCAGTACTTC
. . TRBJ2-1 TRBV11-3 CASSFGPDSYNEQFF TGTGCCAGCAGCTTCGGCCCAGATTCCTACAATGAGCAGTTCTTC
. . TRBJ2-1 TRBV9 CASSVGGGQYEQFF TGTGCCAGCAGCGTAGGTGGAGGTCAATATGAGCAGTTCTTC
TRBD2 . TRBJ2-7 TRBV27 CASSLSTYEGLAGYEQYF TGTGCCAGCAGTTTATCCACCTACGAGGGACTAGCCGGCTACGAGCAGTACTTC
. . TRBJ1-4 TRBV7-8 CASSLAAHATNEKLFF TGTGCCAGCAGCTTAGCGGCCCATGCAACTAATGAAAAACTGTTTTTT
TRBD2 once TRBJ2-7 TRBV10-3 CAISTTSGSYEQYF TGTGCCATCAGTACGACTAGCGGATCCTACGAGCAGTACTTC
. . TRBJ2-1 TRBV29-1 CSVATETSYNEQFF TGCAGCGTTGCAACTGAGACTAGCTACAATGAGCAGTTCTTC
. . TRBJ2-1 TRBV15 CATSRVGALYNEQFF TGTGCCACCAGCAGAGTTGGGGCCCTCTACAATGAGCAGTTCTTC
. . TRBJ2-7 TRBV19 CASSIFYLYEQYF TGTGCCAGTAGTATATTCTACCTCTACGAGCAGTACTTC
TRBD2 . TRBJ2-7 TRBV10-2 CASSEGGGNEQYF TGCGCCAGCAGTGAGGGGGGGGGTAACGAGCAGTACTTC
. . TRBJ1-5 TRBV2 CASSEALLGSNQPQHF TGTGCCAGCAGTGAAGCGCTTCTGGGTAGCAATCAGCCCCAGCATTTT
. . TRBJ1-3 TRBV10-3 CAISDRWGASRNTIYF TGTGCCATCAGTGACAGATGGGGGGCTAGTCGAAACACCATATATTTT
. . TRBJ2-7 TRBV4-2 CASSQEGPKYEQYF TGTGCCAGCAGCCAAGAGGGCCCTAAGTACGAGCAGTACTTC
. . TRBJ2-7 TRBV13 CASSLAGKHYEQYF TGTGCCAGCAGCTTAGCAGGAAAACACTACGAGCAGTACTTC
TRBD2 . TRBJ2-2 TRBV4-1 CASSQGGTSGFSTGELFF TGCGCCAGCAGCCAAGGTGGGACTAGCGGGTTTTCAACCGGGGAGCTGTTTTTT